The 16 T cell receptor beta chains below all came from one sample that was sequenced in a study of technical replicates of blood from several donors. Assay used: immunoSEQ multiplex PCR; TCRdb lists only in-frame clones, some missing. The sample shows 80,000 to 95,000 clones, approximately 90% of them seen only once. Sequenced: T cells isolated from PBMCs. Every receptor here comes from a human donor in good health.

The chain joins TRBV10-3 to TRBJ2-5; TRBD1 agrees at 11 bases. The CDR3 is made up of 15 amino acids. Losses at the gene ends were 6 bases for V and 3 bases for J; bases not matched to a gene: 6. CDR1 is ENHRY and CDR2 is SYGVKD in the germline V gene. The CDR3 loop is CAIRGTGGDKETQYF. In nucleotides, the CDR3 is TGTGCCATCAGGGGGACAGGGGGGGACAAAGAGACCCAGTACTTC.

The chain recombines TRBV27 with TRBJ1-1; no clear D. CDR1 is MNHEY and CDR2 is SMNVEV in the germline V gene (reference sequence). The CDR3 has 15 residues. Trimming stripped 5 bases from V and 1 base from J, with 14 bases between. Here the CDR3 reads CASSPPSLQNTEAFF. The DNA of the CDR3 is TGTGCCAGCAGTCCCCCGTCCTTACAGAACACTGAAGCTTTCTTT.

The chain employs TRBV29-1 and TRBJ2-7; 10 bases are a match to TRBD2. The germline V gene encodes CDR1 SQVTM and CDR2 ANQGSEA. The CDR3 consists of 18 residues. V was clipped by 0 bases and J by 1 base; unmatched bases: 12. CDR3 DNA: TGCAGCGTTGAAGATATTTTACTAGCGGGACCTTTTTCCTACGAGCAGTACTTC. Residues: CSVEDILLAGPFSYEQYF.

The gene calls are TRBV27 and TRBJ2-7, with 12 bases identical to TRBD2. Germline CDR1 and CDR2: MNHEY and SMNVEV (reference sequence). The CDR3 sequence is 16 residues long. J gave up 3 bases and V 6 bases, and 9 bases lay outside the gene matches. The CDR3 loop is CASSQTGTSGYYEQYF. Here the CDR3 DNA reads TGTGCCAGCAGCCAGACCGGGACTAGCGGGTACTACGAGCAGTACTTC.

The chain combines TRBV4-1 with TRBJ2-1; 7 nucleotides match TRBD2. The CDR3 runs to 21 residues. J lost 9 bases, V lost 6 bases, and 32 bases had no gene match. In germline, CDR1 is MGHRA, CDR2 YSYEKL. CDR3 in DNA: TGCGCCAGCAGGCTCGAAATGGGTTGGACTAGAGGTCCCTCTGGTCTAAGTGAGCAGTTCTTC. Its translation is CASRLEMGWTRGPSGLSEQFF.

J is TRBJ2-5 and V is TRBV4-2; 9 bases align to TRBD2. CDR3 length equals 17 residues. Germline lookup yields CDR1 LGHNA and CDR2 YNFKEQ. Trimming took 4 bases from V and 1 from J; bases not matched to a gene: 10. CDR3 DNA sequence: TGTGCCAGCAGCCTACTTGGCGGGGGGGCAAGCCAAGAGACCCAGTACTTC. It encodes CASSLLGGGASQETQYF.

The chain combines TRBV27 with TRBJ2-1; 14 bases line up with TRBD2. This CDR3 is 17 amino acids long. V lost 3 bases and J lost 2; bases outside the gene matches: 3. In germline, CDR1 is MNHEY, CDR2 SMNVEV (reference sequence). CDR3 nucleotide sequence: TGTGCCAGCAGTTTGACTAGCGGGGGGGTAACCTACAATGAGCAGTTCTTC. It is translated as CASSLTSGGVTYNEQFF.

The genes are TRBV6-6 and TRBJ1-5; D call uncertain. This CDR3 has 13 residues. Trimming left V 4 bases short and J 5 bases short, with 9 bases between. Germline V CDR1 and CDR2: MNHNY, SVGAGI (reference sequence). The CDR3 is CASSFQEDQPQHF. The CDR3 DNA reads TGTGCCAGCAGTTTCCAGGAGGATCAGCCCCAGCATTTT.

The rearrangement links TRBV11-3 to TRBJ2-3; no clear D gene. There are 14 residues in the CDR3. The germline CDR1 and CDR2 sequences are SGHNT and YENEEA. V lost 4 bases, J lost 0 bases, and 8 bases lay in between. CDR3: CASSSGPSTDTQYF. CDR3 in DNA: TGTGCCAGCAGCTCGGGTCCTAGCACAGATACGCAGTATTTT.

In DNA, the CDR3 is TGTGCCAGCAGCCCCAGGCCGGGACAAAGCTCCTACGAGCAGTACTTC. It yields the protein CASSPRPGQSSYEQYF. This chain links TRBV7-9 with TRBJ2-7, with D perhaps TRBD1 (6 bases). The CDR3 has 16 amino acids. Germline V lookup: CDR1 SEHNR, CDR2 FQNEAQ (reference sequence). Trimming cost V 5 bases and J 0 bases, with 17 bases left between them.

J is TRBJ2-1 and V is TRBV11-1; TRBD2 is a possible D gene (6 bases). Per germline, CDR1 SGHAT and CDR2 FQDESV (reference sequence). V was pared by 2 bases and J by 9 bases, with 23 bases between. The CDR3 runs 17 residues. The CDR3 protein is CASSLSPGLRLGIEQFF. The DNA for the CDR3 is TGTGCCAGCAGCTTAAGCCCGGGACTTCGTTTAGGGATTGAGCAGTTCTTC.

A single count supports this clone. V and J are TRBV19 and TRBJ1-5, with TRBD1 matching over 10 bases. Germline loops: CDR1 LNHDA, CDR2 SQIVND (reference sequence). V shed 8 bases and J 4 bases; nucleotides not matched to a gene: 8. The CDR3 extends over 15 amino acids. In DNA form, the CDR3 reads TGTGCCAGTCAGAGGACGGGACAGGGGAATCAGCCCCAGCATTTT. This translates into CASQRTGQGNQPQHF.

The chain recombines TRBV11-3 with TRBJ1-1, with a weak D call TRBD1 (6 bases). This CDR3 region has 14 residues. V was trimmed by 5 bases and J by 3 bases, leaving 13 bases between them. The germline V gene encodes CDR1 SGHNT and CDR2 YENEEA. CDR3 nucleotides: TGTGCCAGCAGCCTAGCAGGGGTCGACACTGAAGCTTTCTTT. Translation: CASSLAGVDTEAFF.

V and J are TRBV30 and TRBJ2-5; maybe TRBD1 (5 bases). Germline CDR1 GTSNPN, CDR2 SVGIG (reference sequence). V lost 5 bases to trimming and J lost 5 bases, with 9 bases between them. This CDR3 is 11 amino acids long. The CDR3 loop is CAWDRWETQYF. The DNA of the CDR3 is TGTGCCTGGGACAGATGGGAGACCCAGTACTTC.

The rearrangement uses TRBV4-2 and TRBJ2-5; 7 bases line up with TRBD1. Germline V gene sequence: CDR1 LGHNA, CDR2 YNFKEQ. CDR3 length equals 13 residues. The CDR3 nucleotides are TGTACCGGCGCCAGGGGGTACCAAGAGACCCAGTACTTC. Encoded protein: CTGARGYQETQYF.

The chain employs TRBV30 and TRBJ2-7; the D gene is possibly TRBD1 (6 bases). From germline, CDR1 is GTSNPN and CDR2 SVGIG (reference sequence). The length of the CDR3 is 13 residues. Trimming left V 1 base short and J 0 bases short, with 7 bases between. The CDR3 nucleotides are TGTGCCTGGAGTGCGGACAGCTCCTACGAGCAGTACTTC. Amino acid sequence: CAWSADSSYEQYF.